Each of the 8 T cell receptor beta chains below was sequenced from the same sample in a study of control samples from healthy donors and cancer patients. Profiling relied on immunoSEQ multiplex PCR, and the TCRdb table lists in-frame clones only, not all of them. Among roughly 130,000 clones listed, 80% to 95% were seen once. Sequenced material: blood. The receptors come from a man younger than 35 in good health.

This chain uses TRBV5-1 with TRBJ1-1, with 7 bases that match TRBD1. CDR1 is SGHRS, CDR2 YFSETQ, per germline. The ends lost 2 bases at V and 4 bases at J; junction bases unmatched: 2. The CDR3 length is 13 residues. CDR3 sequence reads: CASSFGDSTEAFF. DNA for the CDR3: TGCGCCAGCAGCTTTGGGGACAGCACTGAAGCTTTCTTT.

The rearrangement joins TRBV2 to TRBJ1-6; 8 bases align to TRBD1. CDR3 length: 13 residues. Per the germline V gene, CDR1 is SNHLY and CDR2 is FYNNEI. The V gene end was trimmed by 6 bases and the J gene end by 7 bases; junction bases not matched to a gene: 2. In DNA, the CDR3 is TGTGCCAGCAGGGGACAGGACAATTCACCCCTCCACTTT. Residues: CASRGQDNSPLHF.

The V gene is TRBV6-6, the J gene TRBJ1-2, with 8 positions matching TRBD1. This CDR3 region has 12 residues. CDR1 and CDR2 (germline): MNHNY, SVGAGI (reference sequence). Trimming cost V 4 bases and J 8 bases; bases outside gene matches: 3. CDR3 DNA sequence: TGTGCCAGCAGTTCAGGGGGCCGGGGCTACACCTTC. Translation gives CASSSGGRGYTF.

The chain employs TRBV3-1 (or the pseudogene TRBV3-2) and TRBJ2-7; D remains unclear. This CDR3 is built from 11 residues. Looked up from germline, CDR1 is LGHDT and CDR2 is YNNKEL (reference sequence). Trimming removed 1 base at V and 4 bases at J, with 2 bases between. The CDR3 reads CASSQGYEQYF. The CDR3 coding sequence is TGTGCCAGCAGCCAAGGTTACGAGCAGTACTTC.

This clone occurred once. The V call is TRBV10-3, the J call TRBJ2-5, with TRBD1 identical over 9 bases. V lost 0 bases and J lost 5; bases outside the gene matches: 4. The CDR3 totals 15 residues. Per germline, CDR1 ENHRY and CDR2 SYGVKD. CDR3 bases: TGTGCCATCAGTGAGTCGACAGGGGGATCGGAGACCCAGTACTTC. It codes for CAISESTGGSETQYF.

This clone was found a few times. The chain is built from TRBV25-1 and TRBJ1-1, with D maybe TRBD1 (5 bases). In germline, CDR1 is MGHDK, CDR2 SYGVNS. This CDR3 region has 15 residues. Trimming removed 6 bases at V and 3 bases at J, with 17 bases between. In DNA form, the CDR3 reads TGTGCCAGCAGCCGGGGGAACCCTCCCCACACTGAAGCTTTCTTT. Translated: CASSRGNPPHTEAFF.

This clone was seen once. The V gene is TRBV27, the J gene TRBJ2-4; a possible D gene is TRBD1 (6 bases). Germline CDR1 MNHEY, CDR2 SMNVEV (reference sequence). This CDR3 region has 13 residues. The V gene lost 3 bases and the J gene lost 5 bases, with 8 bases spanning the gap. The CDR3, as DNA: TGTGCCAGCAGTTTCAACAGGGAAAACATTCAGTACTTC. As protein: CASSFNRENIQYF.

The table lists this clone with a count of one. V is TRBV15 and J is TRBJ1-5, with D uncertain. V was clipped by 1 base and J by 6 bases, with 13 bases between them. This CDR3 contains 15 residues. Germline CDR1 reads LNHNV; CDR2 reads YYDKDF (reference sequence). For the CDR3, the DNA is TGTGCCACCAGCAGAGGAGGTACGGGCCGTCAGCCCCAGCATTTT. Encoded protein: CATSRGGTGRQPQHF.